The rows below give T cell receptor beta chains drawn from one sample of a study of blood T cell repertoires in COVID-19. Here immunoSEQ multiplex PCR was the method, and the copy in TCRdb shows in-frame clones only, minus some. The sample carries about 140,000 clones, around 81% recorded once. Sample: peripheral blood. Receptors were obtained from an older woman with acute or convalescent COVID-19. The CDR3 runs from the conserved cysteine through the conserved F or W. D genes are given only for firm matches. Size tells how often a clone was seen (once, few, many) or the class of an expanded clone, and some rows leave it out.

CDR3 protein	CDR3 DNA	D gene	clone size	CDR3 length	V gene	J gene
CASSFGGSLNNEQFF	TGTGCCAGCAGCTTTGGGGGGAGTCTCAACAATGAGCAGTTCTTC	NA	NA	15	TRBV7-9	TRBJ2-1
CASSRGQGGENTEAFF	TGTGCCAGCAGCCGAGGACAGGGAGGAGAGAACACTGAAGCTTTCTTT	TRBD1	once	16	TRBV4-2	TRBJ1-1
CASSLQQGAHGYTF	TGTGCCAGCAGCTTACAACAGGGGGCGCACGGCTACACCTTC	TRBD1	few	14	TRBV7-2	TRBJ1-2
CASGTFSEQYF	TGTGCCAGCGGTACTTTCTCGGAGCAGTACTTC	NA	NA	11	TRBV6-5	TRBJ2-7
CASSSRDRLSGELFF	TGTGCCAGCAGCTCCCGGGACAGATTGAGCGGGGAGCTGTTTTTT	TRBD1	NA	15	TRBV5-4	TRBJ2-2
CASSPPGRRGDTQYF	TGTGCCAGCAGTCCCCCGGGTCGCAGGGGCGATACGCAGTATTTT	NA	NA	15	TRBV28	TRBJ2-3
CAWSGSSYNSPLHF	TGTGCCTGGAGCGGGAGCTCCTATAATTCACCCCTCCACTTT	NA	NA	14	TRBV30	TRBJ1-6
CATRQGLGGELFF	TGTGCCACAAGACAGGGGCTGGGCGGGGAGCTGTTTTTT	TRBD1	NA	13	TRBV6-5	TRBJ2-2
CASSPSGGEETQYF	TGCGCCAGCAGCCCTAGCGGGGGGGAAGAGACCCAGTACTTC	TRBD2	NA	14	TRBV5-1	TRBJ2-5
CASSPRLDRGRYEQYF	TGTGCCAGCAGCCCACGTCTGGACAGGGGGCGTTACGAGCAGTACTTC	TRBD1	NA	16	TRBV7-9	TRBJ2-7
CASSPPGGVGQYF	TGTGCCAGCAGCCCACCTGGGGGCGTGGGGCAGTACTTC	NA	few	13	TRBV9	TRBJ2-7
CASSVGLAGVTDTQYF	TGTGCCAGCAGCGTAGGACTAGCGGGAGTTACAGATACGCAGTATTTT	TRBD2	NA	16	TRBV7-3	TRBJ2-3
CASSPQSGRAYEQYF	TGTGCCAGCAGCCCCCAAAGCGGGAGGGCCTACGAGCAGTACTTC	TRBD2	NA	15	TRBV7-9	TRBJ2-7
CAWSGQQGSSYEQYF	TGTGCCTGGAGTGGGCAACAGGGGAGCTCCTACGAGCAGTACTTC	TRBD1	NA	15	TRBV30	TRBJ2-7
CASSPGLAGADTQYF	TGTGCCAGCAGCCCCGGACTAGCGGGAGCAGATACGCAGTATTTT	TRBD2	NA	15	TRBV5-6	TRBJ2-3